What follows are 8 T cell receptor beta chains derived from one specimen sequenced in a study of Tregs in tolerant kidney transplant recipients. Recipients received nonmyeloablative bone marrow transplants from related graft donors, with transient mixed chimerism. Profiled with immunoSEQ multiplex PCR; TCRdb holds only in-frame clones, not every one. The clone table shows 15,000 or so clones, with the ten largest holding 27%. Source: CD8+ T cells from blood (PBMCs), taken 6 months after the transplant. The receptors were sampled from a human patient who received a combined kidney and bone marrow transplant. Some T cells here may be from the graft donor.

A note on this clone: The CDR3 extends 3 residues past the end of the read, so its final part is completed from the germline J gene. The gene calls are TRBV6-4 and TRBJ2-2; no clear D gene. V was cut by 2 bases and J by 4 bases, with 5 bases left in between. Germline loops: CDR1 MRHNA, CDR2 SNTAGT. The CDR3 loop spans 13 amino acids. The CDR3 loop is CASSDSSTGELFF. Incomplete CDR3 DNA: TGTGCCAGCAGTGACAGTAGCACCGGGGAG.

As to this clone: The read is 3 residues too short to cover the CDR3 end, so that end is filled in from the germline J gene. This chain links TRBV18 with TRBJ2-2, with 7 bases matching TRBD1. Per germline, CDR1 KGHSH and CDR2 LQKENI. CDR3 size: 14 residues. The CDR3 sequence: CASSPRGGYEKLFF. CDR3 DNA (partial): TGTGCCAGCTCACCACGAGGGGGCTATGAAAAG.

Details on this clone: The read terminates 3 residues before the CDR3 end, so the remaining end is supplied by the germline J gene. The chain links TRBV4-1 to TRBJ2-3, with a weak D call TRBD2 (6 bases). The CDR3 sequence is 16 residues long. Per germline, CDR1 MGHRA and CDR2 YSYEKL. The V end lost 4 bases, the J end lost 6 bases, and 20 bases lay between the germline ends. The CDR3 sequence: CASSLRLDFPSDTQYF. The part of the CDR3 DNA that was read is TGCGCCAGCAGCCTCCGACTAGACTTTCCGTCGGATACG.

Concerning this clone: The CDR3 goes on 3 residues after the read ends, and that part is filled in from the germline J gene. This chain joins TRBV30 and TRBJ2-3; 8 nucleotides match TRBD2. CDR1 and CDR2 (germline): GTSNPN, SVGIG (reference sequence). This CDR3 comprises 16 residues. V gave up 0 bases and J gave up 7 bases; unmatched junction bases: 12. The part of the CDR3 DNA that was read is TGTGCCTGGAGTGTACTTAATAGCGGGATAGGAAATACG. It encodes CAWSVLNSGIGNT. The entire CDR3 protein is CAWSVLNSGIGNTQYF.

For this clone: The read ends 3 residues early relative to the CDR3; the germline J gene fills the gap. V is TRBV6-4 and J is TRBJ1-2; perhaps TRBD1 as D (5 bases). This CDR3 region has 14 residues. Germline V CDR1 and CDR2: MRHNA, SNTAGT. Trimming left V 2 bases short and J 6 bases short, with 13 bases between. CDR3 DNA, as far as it was read: TGTGCCAGCAGTGACGAGCCGGGGGGTAATGGC. The encoded protein is CASSDEPGGNG. The full CDR3 is CASSDEPGGNGYTF.

As for this clone: The CDR3 extends 3 residues past the end of the read, so its final part is completed from the germline J gene. The chain carries TRBV7-9 and TRBJ1-2; 7 nucleotides agree with TRBD1. Trimming cost V 5 bases and J 5 bases; bases outside gene matches: 5. The germline V gene has CDR1 SEHNR and CDR2 FQNEAQ (reference sequence). The CDR3 is made up of 13 amino acids. The CDR3 reads CASSKTGFYGYTF. The part of the CDR3 DNA that was read is TGTGCCAGCAGCAAGACAGGGTTTTATGGC.

With regard to this clone: Read data end 3 residues before the CDR3 end; the end is taken from the germline J gene. The V and J genes are TRBV4-1 and TRBJ2-2, with a weak D call TRBD1 (6 bases). This CDR3 region has 16 residues. With 4 bases removed from V and 1 base from J, the gap between germline ends came to 13 bases. Per germline, CDR1 MGHRA and CDR2 YSYEKL. The CDR3 is CASSLPEDRNTGELFF. Partial CDR3 DNA: TGCGCCAGCAGCCTCCCGGAGGACAGGAACACCGGGGAG.

Concerning this clone: The CDR3 extends 3 residues past the end of the read, so its final part is completed from the germline J gene. The chain uses TRBV19 and TRBJ2-2; D not resolved. This CDR3 has 13 residues. Per germline, CDR1 LNHDA and CDR2 SQIVND (reference sequence). V was pared by 2 bases and J by 6 bases, with 7 bases between. CDR3 DNA, as far as it was read: TGTGCCAGTAGTATAAATAAGGCCGGGGAG. Protein product: CASSINKAGE. The whole CDR3 protein is CASSINKAGELFF.